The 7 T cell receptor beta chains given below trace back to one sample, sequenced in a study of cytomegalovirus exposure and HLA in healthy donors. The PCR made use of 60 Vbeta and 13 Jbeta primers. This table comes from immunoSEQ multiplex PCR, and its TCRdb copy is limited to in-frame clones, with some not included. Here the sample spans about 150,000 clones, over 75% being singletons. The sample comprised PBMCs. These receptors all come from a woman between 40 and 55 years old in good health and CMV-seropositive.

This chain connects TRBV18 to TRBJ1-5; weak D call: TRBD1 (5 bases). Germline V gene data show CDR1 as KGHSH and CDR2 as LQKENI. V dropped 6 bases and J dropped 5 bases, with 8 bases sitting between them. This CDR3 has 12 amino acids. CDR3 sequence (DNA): TGTGCCAGCTCCAGGGCAGATCAGCCCCAGCATTTT. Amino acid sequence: CASSRADQPQHF.

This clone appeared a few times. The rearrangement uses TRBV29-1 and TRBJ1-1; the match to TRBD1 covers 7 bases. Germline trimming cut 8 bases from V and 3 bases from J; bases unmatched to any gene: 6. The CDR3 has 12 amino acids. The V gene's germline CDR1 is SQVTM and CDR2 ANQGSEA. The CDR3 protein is CSLARGDTEAFF. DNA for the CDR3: TGCAGCTTGGCCAGGGGGGACACTGAAGCTTTCTTT.

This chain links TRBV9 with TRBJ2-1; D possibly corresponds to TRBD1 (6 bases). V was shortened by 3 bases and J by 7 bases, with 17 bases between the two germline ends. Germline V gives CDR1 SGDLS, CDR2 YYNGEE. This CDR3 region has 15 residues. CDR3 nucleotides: TGTGCCAGCAGCGCCTCAGGGGAACCTAGGAATGAGCAGTTCTTC. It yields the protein CASSASGEPRNEQFF.

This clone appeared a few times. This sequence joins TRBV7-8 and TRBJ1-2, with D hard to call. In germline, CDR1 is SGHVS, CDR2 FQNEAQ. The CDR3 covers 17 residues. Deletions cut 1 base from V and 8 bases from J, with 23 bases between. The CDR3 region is CASSLENPLTERQGYTF. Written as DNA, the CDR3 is TGTGCCAGCAGCTTAGAAAATCCCCTAACAGAACGTCAAGGCTACACCTTC.

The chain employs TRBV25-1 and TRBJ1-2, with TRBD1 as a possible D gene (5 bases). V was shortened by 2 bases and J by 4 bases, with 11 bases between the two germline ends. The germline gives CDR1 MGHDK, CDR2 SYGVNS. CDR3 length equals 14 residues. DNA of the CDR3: TGTGCCAGCAGTGAACTCGCCGGGGGCTATGGCTACACCTTC. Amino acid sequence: CASSELAGGYGYTF.

The CDR3 is CASSVAGGGLETQYF. CDR3 nucleotides: TGCGCCAGCAGCGTGGCTGGGGGAGGGCTAGAGACCCAGTACTTC. J is TRBJ2-5 and V is TRBV5-1; TRBD2 aligns across 7 bases. Germline V gene sequence: CDR1 SGHRS, CDR2 YFSETQ. The CDR3 sequence is 15 residues long. The J segment lost 4 bases and the V segment lost 4 bases, leaving 10 bases of the junction unmatched. Looking up the rest from reference TRBV5-1 and TRBJ2-5 gives the full variable domain: KAGVTQTPRYLIKTRGQQVTLSCSPISGHRSVSWYQQTPGQGLQFLFEYFSETQRNKGNFPGRFSGRQFSNSRSEMNVSTLELGDSALYLCASSVAGGGLETQYFGPGTRLLVL.

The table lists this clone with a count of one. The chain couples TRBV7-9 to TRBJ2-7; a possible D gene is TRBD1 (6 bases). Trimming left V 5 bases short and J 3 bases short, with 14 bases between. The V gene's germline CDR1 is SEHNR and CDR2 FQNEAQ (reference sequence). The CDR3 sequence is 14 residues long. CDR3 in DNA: TGTGCCAGCAGCCTCCGGGACATTGTCTACGAGCAGTACTTC. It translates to CASSLRDIVYEQYF.